A single sample is the source of the 16 T cell receptor beta chains below, sequenced in a study of T cells after yellow fever vaccination. TCRdb reanalysed the 5' RACE reads using MiXCR and keeps one entry per CDR3 protein. Here the sample spans more than 450,000 distinct CDR3 sequences, roughly 22% being singletons. The material was PBMCs, obtained more than 20 days after the first yellow fever vaccination. The receptor source for this set is a man younger than 30 who received the YFV17D yellow fever vaccine.

This clonotype was detected many times. J is TRBJ1-5 and V is TRBV5-1, with 8 bases identical to TRBD1. Per the germline V gene, CDR1 is SGHRS and CDR2 is YFSETQ. The CDR3 extends over 15 amino acids. The trim removed 4 bases at V and 2 bases at J, leaving 5 bases unmatched. The CDR3 protein is CASSPGQGGNQPQHF. Written as DNA, the CDR3 is TGCGCCAGCAGCCCTGGACAGGGCGGCAATCAGCCCCAGCATTTT.

This clonotype was seen only a few times. This sequence joins TRBV20-1 and TRBJ1-5, with D uncertain. V lost 4 bases and J 6 bases, leaving 16 bases between the germline ends. The CDR3 has 14 amino acids. Germline V lookup: CDR1 DFQATT, CDR2 SNEGSKA (reference sequence). The CDR3 sequence is CSATMGPVFQPQHF. The CDR3 bases are TGCAGTGCTACCATGGGCCCTGTTTTTCAGCCCCAGCATTTT.

This chain links TRBV5-1 with TRBJ2-2; 7 positions agree with TRBD1. This CDR3 has 16 residues. Germline V gene data show CDR1 as SGHRS and CDR2 as YFSETQ. The J segment lost 0 bases and the V segment lost 4 bases, leaving 6 bases of the junction unmatched. CDR3 DNA: TGCGCCAGCAGCACGTACAGGGGATCGAACACCGGGGAGCTGTTTTTT. Translating gives CASSTYRGSNTGELFF.

The chain is built from TRBV5-1 and TRBJ2-2; 8 bases fit TRBD2. The length of the CDR3 is 15 residues. Germline values: CDR1 SGHRS, CDR2 YFSETQ. Losses at the gene ends were 4 bases for V and 4 bases for J; bases not matched to a gene: 6. DNA of the CDR3: TGCGCCAGCAGCCCGGGGGGGAGTCTCACCGGGGAGCTGTTTTTT. As protein: CASSPGGSLTGELFF.

V and J are TRBV7-2 and TRBJ2-1, with D tentatively TRBD2 (7 bases). CDR1 SGHTA and CDR2 FQGNSA come from the germline V gene. This CDR3 spans 15 amino acids. The ends were cut back, 5 bases at V and 0 bases at J, with 11 bases in the middle. CDR3 in amino acids: CASSRRGASYNEQFF. In DNA form, the CDR3 reads TGTGCCAGCAGCCGTCGGGGGGCCTCCTACAATGAGCAGTTCTTC.

The chain links TRBV4-3 to TRBJ2-1; D remains unclear. Trimming shortened V by 1 base and J by 2 bases, and 12 bases separated the two germline ends. Germline V CDR1 and CDR2: LGHNA, YSLEER. This CDR3 is 16 amino acids long. The CDR3 nucleotides read TGCGCCAGCAGCCAAGCCTTGACTCCTGCCTACAATGAGCAGTTCTTC. It yields the protein CASSQALTPAYNEQFF.

This clonotype turned up a few times. This chain links TRBV21-1 with TRBJ2-3; the table names TRBD2, a call not compared with the DNA. TRBV21-1 is marked as a pseudogene. The CDR3 is 21 amino acids. The CDR3 sequence is CASSKTSGGAGVRPSTDTQYF. The CDR3 DNA reads as TGTGCCAGCAGCAAGACTAGCGGGGGGGCCGGGGTGAGACCAAGCACAGATACGCAGTATTTT.

This clonotype was observed a few times. The V gene is TRBV7-2, the J gene TRBJ1-2; D not resolved. The ends were cut back, 5 bases at V and 6 bases at J, with 10 bases in the middle. Germline CDR1 and CDR2: SGHTA and FQGNSA. CDR3 length: 12 amino acids. CDR3: CASSPQQNGYTF. CDR3 coding DNA: TGTGCCAGCAGCCCTCAGCAGAATGGCTACACCTTC.

This clonotype showed up many times. The chain has TRBV24-1 and TRBJ2-1, with D tentatively TRBD1 (7 bases). The CDR3 extends over 15 amino acids. The V end was cut by 8 bases, the J end by 2 bases, with 15 bases between. The germline V gene encodes CDR1 KGHDR and CDR2 SFDVKD. CDR3 DNA sequence: TGTGCCACCACGGCAGGGGGGCGGCCCTACAATGAGCAGTTCTTC. It specifies CATTAGGRPYNEQFF.

The chain has TRBV2 and TRBJ2-1; D tentatively reads TRBD1 or TRBD2 (5 bases each). Germline assignment: CDR1 SNHLY and CDR2 FYNNEI. V lost 6 bases and J lost 7, with 16 bases in between. CDR3 size: 14 residues. The CDR3 loop is CASSRSGTVNEQFF. The CDR3, as DNA: TGTGCCAGCAGCCGATCAGGGACGGTAAATGAGCAGTTCTTC.

The chain recombines TRBV29-1 with TRBJ2-3; D perhaps matches TRBD1 (6 bases). The CDR3 runs to 13 residues. The V gene lost 1 base and the J gene lost 5 bases, with 10 bases spanning the gap. Germline CDR1 SQVTM, CDR2 ANQGSEA. The CDR3 nucleotides read TGCAGCGTTGAAGGTCCAGGGGAAGATACGCAGTATTTT. It yields the protein CSVEGPGEDTQYF.

This sequence joins TRBV20-1 and TRBJ1-1; tentatively, D is TRBD1 (6 bases). The CDR3 has 12 residues. V gave up 6 bases and J gave up 5 bases, with 13 bases separating them. Germline V lookup: CDR1 DFQATT, CDR2 SNEGSKA (reference sequence). CDR3 in amino acids: CSAEGEKTEAFF. For the CDR3, the DNA is TGCAGTGCAGAGGGGGAAAAGACTGAAGCTTTCTTT.

This clonotype occurred a few times. V gene TRBV4-1 combines with J gene TRBJ2-3; 7 nucleotides line up with TRBD1. With 8 bases clipped from V and 0 bases from J, the junction kept 8 bases outside the gene matches. Germline loops: CDR1 MGHRA, CDR2 YSYEKL. CDR3 length equals 15 residues. This CDR3 reads CASAHRGRSTDTQYF. CDR3 coding DNA: TGCGCCAGCGCGCACAGGGGTAGGAGCACAGATACGCAGTATTTT.

This clonotype appeared a few times. The genes are TRBV7-8 and TRBJ2-3, with TRBD2 as a possible D gene (6 bases). Germline V gene sequence: CDR1 SGHVS, CDR2 FQNEAQ. The CDR3 loop spans 14 amino acids. Trimming removed 3 bases at V and 14 bases at J, with 21 bases between. DNA of the CDR3: TGTGCCAGCAGCTTGGAGGGAGAGGGACCTACGTGGTATTTT. Translated, it gives CASSLEGEGPTWYF.

The sample holds a few counts of this clonotype. This chain uses TRBV6-1 with TRBJ1-5; 9 bases match TRBD1. The CDR3 consists of 16 residues. Germline loops: CDR1 MNHNS, CDR2 SASEGT. Trimming removed 5 bases from V and 6 bases from J; junction bases left unmatched: 11. CDR3 coding DNA: TGTGCCAGCAGTCCCCAGGGACAGGGTTGGATTCAGCCCCAGCATTTT. This translates into CASSPQGQGWIQPQHF.

The rearrangement joins TRBV6-5 to TRBJ2-1; D unresolved. V dropped 2 bases and J dropped 4 bases, with 12 bases sitting between them. CDR3 length: 15 amino acids. Germline loops: CDR1 MNHEY, CDR2 SVGAGI. Here the CDR3 reads CASSYVSSEYNEQFF. In DNA form, the CDR3 reads TGTGCCAGCAGTTACGTCTCTAGTGAATACAATGAGCAGTTCTTC.